This T cell receptor (beta chain) was sequenced for a study of shared clonotypes between healthy human individuals. The study enrolled healthy HIV-negative adults without recent acute infections or vaccinations as donors. As to this clone: The antigen remains unidentified.

Study outcomes and limitations: Larger estimated richness was generally recorded for naive subsets relative to memory subsets.

This table comes from immunoSEQ multiplex PCR, and its TCRdb copy is limited to in-frame clones, with some not included. The sample consists of hundreds of thousands of clones, around 67% of them appearing once. The V gene lost 4 bases and the J gene lost 0 bases, with 10 bases spanning the gap. The germline CDR1 and CDR2 sequences are SQVTM and ANQGSEA. The CDR3 is 13 residues long. The V call is TRBV29-1, the J call TRBJ2-7; the D is unclear. The sample taken for sequencing was memory CD4+ T cells sorted from blood. Regarding subset: CD45RA-negative fraction. This clonotype originated in a woman between 25 and 40 years old in good health. The CDR3 protein is CSVGAVDSYEQYF. For the CDR3, the DNA is TGCAGCGTTGGGGCAGTCGACTCCTACGAGCAGTACTTC.